One TCR beta chain is described in this entry. The antigen is unknown. This specimen comes from a study of shared clonotypes between healthy human individuals. The trim removed 1 base at V and 4 bases at J, leaving 3 bases unmatched. Looked up from germline, CDR1 is SGHTA and CDR2 is FQGNSA. The CDR3 totals 14 residues. An assay was performed, and its level was deep. This table comes from immunoSEQ multiplex PCR, and its TCRdb copy is limited to in-frame clones, with some not included. The table records about 980,000 clones, about 80% of them present only once. Regarding the study as a whole: For naive CD4 cells, roughly 5% of clonotypes were shared across a few donors.

The specimen was memory CD4+ T cells sorted from blood. Subset defined: CD45RA-negative fraction. The chain carries TRBV7-2 and TRBJ2-7, with 8 positions matching TRBD2. This clonotype was sampled from a man between 18 and 29 years old in good health. The chain's CDR3 is CASSLDSGVYEQYF. The CDR3 DNA reads as TGTGCCAGCAGCTTAGATAGCGGGGTTTACGAGCAGTACTTC.